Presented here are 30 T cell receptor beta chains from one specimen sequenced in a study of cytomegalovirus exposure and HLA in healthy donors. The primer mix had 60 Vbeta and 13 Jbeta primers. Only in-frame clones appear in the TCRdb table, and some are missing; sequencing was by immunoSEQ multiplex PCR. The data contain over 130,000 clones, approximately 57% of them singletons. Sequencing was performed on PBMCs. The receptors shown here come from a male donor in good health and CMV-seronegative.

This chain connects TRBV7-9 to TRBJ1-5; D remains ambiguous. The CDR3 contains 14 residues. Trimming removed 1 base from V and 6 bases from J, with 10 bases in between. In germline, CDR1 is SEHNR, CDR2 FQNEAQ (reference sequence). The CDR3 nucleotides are TGTGCCAGCAGCTTAGGAGCCAATGTTCAGCCCCAGCATTTT. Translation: CASSLGANVQPQHF.

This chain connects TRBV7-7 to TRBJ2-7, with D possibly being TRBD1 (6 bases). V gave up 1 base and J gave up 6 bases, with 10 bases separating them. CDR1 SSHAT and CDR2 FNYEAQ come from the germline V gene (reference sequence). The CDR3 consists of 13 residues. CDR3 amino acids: CASSLEQGREQYF. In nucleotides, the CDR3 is TGTGCCAGCAGCTTAGAACAGGGTCGCGAGCAGTACTTC.

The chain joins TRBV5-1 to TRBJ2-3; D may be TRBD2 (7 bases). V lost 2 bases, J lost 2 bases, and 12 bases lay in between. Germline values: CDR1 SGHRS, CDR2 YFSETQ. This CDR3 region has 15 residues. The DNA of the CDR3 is TGCGCCAGCAGCTTCGGGGGGCAGTCCACAGATACGCAGTATTTT. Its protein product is CASSFGGQSTDTQYF.

The CDR3 reads CASSYSGTGGSEAFF. DNA of the CDR3: TGTGCCAGCAGTTACTCGGGGACAGGGGGATCTGAAGCTTTCTTT. This chain joins TRBV6-5 and TRBJ1-1; 11 bases line up with TRBD1. With 0 bases clipped from V and 6 bases from J, the junction kept 3 bases outside the gene matches. The CDR3 covers 15 residues. CDR1 MNHEY and CDR2 SVGAGI come from the germline V gene.

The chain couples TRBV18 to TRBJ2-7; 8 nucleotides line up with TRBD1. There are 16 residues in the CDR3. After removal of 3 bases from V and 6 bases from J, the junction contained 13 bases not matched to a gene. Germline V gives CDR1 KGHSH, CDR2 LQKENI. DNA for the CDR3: TGTGCCAGCTCACCCCTCACCGGGACAGGTCTCACCGAGCAGTACTTC. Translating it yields CASSPLTGTGLTEQYF.

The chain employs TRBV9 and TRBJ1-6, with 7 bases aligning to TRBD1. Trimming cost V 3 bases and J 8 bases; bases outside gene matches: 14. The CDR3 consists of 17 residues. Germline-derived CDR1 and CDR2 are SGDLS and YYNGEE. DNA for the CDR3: TGTGCCAGCAGCGCCACCCGGGTCGGACAGGTGGATTCACCCCTCCACTTT. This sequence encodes CASSATRVGQVDSPLHF.

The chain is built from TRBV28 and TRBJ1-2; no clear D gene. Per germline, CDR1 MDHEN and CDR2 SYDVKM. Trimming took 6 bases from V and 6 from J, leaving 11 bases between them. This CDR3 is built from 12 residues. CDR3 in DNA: TGTGCCAGCAGCTCTGACATCGATGGCTACACCTTC. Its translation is CASSSDIDGYTF.

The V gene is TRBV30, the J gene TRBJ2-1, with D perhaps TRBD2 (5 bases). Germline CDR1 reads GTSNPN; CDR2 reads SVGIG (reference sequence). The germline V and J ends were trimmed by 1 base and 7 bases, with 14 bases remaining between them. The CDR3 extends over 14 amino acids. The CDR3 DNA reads TGTGCCTGGAGTGCGTCTAAGGGCGGGAATGAGCAGTTCTTC. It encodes CAWSASKGGNEQFF.

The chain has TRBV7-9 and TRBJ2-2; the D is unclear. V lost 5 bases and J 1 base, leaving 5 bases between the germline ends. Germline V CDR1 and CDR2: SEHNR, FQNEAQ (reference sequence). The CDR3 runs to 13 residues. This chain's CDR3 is CASSRWNTGELFF. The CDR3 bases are TGTGCCAGCAGCCGTTGGAACACCGGGGAGCTGTTTTTT.

Here the CDR3 reads CAWSLGDRGPEAFF. The CDR3 region has the DNA TGTGCCTGGAGCCTAGGGGACAGGGGACCTGAAGCTTTCTTT. V usage is TRBV30 and J usage is TRBJ1-1, with 10 bases that match TRBD1. Per the germline V gene, CDR1 is GTSNPN and CDR2 is SVGIG (reference sequence). Trimming took 3 bases from V and 6 from J; bases not matched to a gene: 7. The CDR3 extends over 14 amino acids.

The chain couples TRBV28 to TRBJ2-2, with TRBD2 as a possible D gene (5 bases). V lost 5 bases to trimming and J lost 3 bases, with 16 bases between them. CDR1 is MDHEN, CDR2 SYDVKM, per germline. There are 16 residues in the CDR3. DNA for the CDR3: TGTGCCAGCAGTCCCACCCAGGCCGGGGACACCGGGGAGCTGTTTTTT. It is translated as CASSPTQAGDTGELFF.

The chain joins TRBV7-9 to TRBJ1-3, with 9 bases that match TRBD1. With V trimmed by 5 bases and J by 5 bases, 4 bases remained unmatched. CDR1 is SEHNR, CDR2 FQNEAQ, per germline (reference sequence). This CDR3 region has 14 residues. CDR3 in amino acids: CASSLQGARNTIYF. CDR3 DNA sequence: TGTGCCAGCAGCCTACAGGGGGCTAGAAACACCATATATTTT.

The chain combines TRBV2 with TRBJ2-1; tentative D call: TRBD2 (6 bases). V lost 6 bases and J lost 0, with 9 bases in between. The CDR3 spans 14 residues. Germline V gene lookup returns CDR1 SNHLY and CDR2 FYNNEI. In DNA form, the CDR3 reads TGTGCCAGCAGGGAGGGAAGCTCCTACAATGAGCAGTTCTTC. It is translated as CASREGSSYNEQFF. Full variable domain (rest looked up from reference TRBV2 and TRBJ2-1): EPEVTQTPSHQVTQMGQEVILRCVPISNHLYFYWYRQILGQKVEFLVSFYNNEISEKSEIFDDQFSVERPDGSNFTLKIRSTKLEDSAMYFCASREGSSYNEQFFGPGTRLTVL.

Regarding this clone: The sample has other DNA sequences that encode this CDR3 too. The DNA for the CDR3 is TGTGCCAGTAGTAAAAACCGACAGGGGAGCTCCTATAATTCACCCCTCCACTTT. Translated: CASSKNRQGSSYNSPLHF. The V and J genes are TRBV19 and TRBJ1-6; 8 bases line up with TRBD1. Germline V CDR1 and CDR2: LNHDA, SQIVND (reference sequence). This CDR3 contains 18 residues. V trimming: 4 bases; J trimming: 0 bases; junction bases outside the gene matches: 8.

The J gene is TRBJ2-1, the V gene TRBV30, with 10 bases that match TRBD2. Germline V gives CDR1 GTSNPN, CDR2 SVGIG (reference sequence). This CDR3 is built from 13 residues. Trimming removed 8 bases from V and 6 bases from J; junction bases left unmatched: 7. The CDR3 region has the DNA TGTGCCGGCCGGGCTAGCGGGGGCAATGAGCAGTTCTTC. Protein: CAGRASGGNEQFF.

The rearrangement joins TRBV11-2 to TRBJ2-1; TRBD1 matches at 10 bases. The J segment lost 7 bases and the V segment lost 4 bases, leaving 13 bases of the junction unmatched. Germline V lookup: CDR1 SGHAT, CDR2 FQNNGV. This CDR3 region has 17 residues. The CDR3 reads CASSWLQGTGVGNEQFF. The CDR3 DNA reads TGTGCCAGCAGCTGGCTACAAGGGACAGGGGTCGGAAATGAGCAGTTCTTC.

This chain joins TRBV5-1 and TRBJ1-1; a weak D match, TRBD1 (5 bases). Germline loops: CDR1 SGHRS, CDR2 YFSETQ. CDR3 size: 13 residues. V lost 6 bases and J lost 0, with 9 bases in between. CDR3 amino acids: CASTETVNTEAFF. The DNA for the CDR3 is TGCGCCAGCACCGAGACAGTGAACACTGAAGCTTTCTTT.

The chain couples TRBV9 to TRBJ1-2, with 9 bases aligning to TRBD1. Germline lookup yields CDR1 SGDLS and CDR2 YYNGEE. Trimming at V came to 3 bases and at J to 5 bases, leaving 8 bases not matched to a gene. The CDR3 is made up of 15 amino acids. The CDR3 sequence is CASSEAPGTGYGYTF. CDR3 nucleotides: TGTGCCAGCAGCGAAGCCCCCGGGACAGGGTATGGCTACACCTTC.

CDR3 DNA sequence: TGTGCCAGCAGCCCAGAATCTCGCTCTAGCGCTGAAGCTTTCTTT. Encoded protein: CASSPESRSSAEAFF. This chain joins TRBV5-5 and TRBJ1-1; D ambiguous. The CDR3 consists of 15 residues. The V end lost 4 bases, the J end lost 6 bases, and 19 bases lay between the germline ends. The V gene's germline CDR1 is SGHKS and CDR2 YYEKEE (reference sequence).

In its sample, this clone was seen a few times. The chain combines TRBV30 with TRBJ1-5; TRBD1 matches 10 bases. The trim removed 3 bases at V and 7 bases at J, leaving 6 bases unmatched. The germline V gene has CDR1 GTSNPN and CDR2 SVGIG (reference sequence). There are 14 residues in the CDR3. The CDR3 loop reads CAWSVGQGGQPQHF. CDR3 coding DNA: TGTGCCTGGAGCGTTGGACAGGGGGGCCAGCCCCAGCATTTT.

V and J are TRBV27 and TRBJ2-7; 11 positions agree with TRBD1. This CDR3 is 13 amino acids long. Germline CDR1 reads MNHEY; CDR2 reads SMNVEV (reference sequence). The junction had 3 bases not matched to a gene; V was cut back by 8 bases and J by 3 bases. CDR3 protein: CASGQGAIYEQYF. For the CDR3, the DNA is TGTGCCAGCGGACAGGGGGCCATCTACGAGCAGTACTTC.

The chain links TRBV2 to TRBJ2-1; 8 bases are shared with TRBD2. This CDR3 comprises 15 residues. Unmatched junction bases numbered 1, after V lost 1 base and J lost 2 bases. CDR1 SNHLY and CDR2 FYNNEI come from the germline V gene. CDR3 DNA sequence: TGTGCCAGCAGTGAAGGGACTAGCCCCTACAATGAGCAGTTCTTC. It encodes CASSEGTSPYNEQFF.

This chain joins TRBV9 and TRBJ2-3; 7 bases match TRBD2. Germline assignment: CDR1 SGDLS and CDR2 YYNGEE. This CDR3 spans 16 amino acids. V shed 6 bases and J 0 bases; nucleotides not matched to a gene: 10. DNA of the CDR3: TGTGCCAGCACCCCCCCAGCGGGGACCAGCACAGATACGCAGTATTTT. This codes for CASTPPAGTSTDTQYF.

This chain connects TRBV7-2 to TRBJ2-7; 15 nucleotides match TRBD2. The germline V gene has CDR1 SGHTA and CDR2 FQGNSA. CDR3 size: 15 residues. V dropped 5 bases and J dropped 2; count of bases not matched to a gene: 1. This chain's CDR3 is CASSGLAGGTYEQYF. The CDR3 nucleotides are TGTGCCAGCAGCGGACTAGCGGGGGGGACCTACGAGCAGTACTTC.

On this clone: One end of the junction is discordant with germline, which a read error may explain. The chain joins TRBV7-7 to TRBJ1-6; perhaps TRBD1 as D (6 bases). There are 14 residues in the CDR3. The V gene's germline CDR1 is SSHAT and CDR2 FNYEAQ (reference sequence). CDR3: CASSPTGPNSPLHF. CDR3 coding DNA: TGTGCTAGCAGCCCGACAGGCCCAAATTCACCCCTCCACTTT.

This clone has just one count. CDR3: CASTPHGYRGTDTQYF. The CDR3 DNA reads as TGTGCCAGCACCCCCCACGGGTACAGGGGCACAGATACGCAGTATTTT. The chain couples TRBV2 to TRBJ2-3, with D possibly matching TRBD1 (6 bases). Germline V gene sequence: CDR1 SNHLY, CDR2 FYNNEI. Trimming shortened V by 7 bases and J by 1 base, and 18 bases separated the two germline ends. This CDR3 has 16 amino acids.

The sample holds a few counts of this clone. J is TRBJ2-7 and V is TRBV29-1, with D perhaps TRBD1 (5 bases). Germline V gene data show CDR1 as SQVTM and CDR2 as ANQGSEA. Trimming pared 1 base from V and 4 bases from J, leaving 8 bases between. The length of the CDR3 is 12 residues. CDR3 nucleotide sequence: TGCAGCGTTGAAGTGAAGGGGTACGAGCAGTACTTC. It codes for CSVEVKGYEQYF.

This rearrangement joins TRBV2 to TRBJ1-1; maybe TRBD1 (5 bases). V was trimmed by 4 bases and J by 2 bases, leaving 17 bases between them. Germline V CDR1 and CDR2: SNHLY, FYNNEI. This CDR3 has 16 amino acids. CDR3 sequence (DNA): TGTGCCAGCAGTGGGGATCCGCCAGGGCCCAACACTGAAGCTTTCTTT. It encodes CASSGDPPGPNTEAFF.

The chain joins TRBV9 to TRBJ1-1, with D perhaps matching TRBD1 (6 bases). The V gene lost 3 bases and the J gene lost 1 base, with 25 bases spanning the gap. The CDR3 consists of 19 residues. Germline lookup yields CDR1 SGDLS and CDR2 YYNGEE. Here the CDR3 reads CASSARGRGQVDGNTEAFF. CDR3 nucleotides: TGTGCCAGCAGCGCGAGGGGCAGGGGACAAGTTGATGGGAACACTGAAGCTTTCTTT.

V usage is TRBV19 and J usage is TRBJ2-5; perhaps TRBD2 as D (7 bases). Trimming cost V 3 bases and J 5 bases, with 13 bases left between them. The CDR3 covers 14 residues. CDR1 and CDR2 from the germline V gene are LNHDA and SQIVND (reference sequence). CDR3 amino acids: CASSISRGGETQYF. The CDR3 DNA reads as TGTGCCAGTAGTATCTCGAGGGGGGGGGAGACCCAGTACTTC.